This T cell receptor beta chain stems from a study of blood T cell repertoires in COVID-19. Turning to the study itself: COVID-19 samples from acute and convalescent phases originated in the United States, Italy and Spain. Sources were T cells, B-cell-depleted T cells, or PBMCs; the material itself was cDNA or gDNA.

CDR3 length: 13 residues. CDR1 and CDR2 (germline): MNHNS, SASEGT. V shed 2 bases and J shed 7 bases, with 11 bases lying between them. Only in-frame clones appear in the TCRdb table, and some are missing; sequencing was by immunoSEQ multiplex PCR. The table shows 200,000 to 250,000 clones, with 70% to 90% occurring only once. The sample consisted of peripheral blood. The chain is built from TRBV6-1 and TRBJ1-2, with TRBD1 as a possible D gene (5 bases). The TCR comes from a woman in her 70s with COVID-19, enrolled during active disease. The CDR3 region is CASSELQGVGYTF. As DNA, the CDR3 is TGTGCCAGCAGTGAACTGCAGGGTGTTGGCTACACCTTC.